A selection of T cell receptor beta chains follows, all from one sample in a study of blood T cells in healthy people across ages. TCRdb called the 5' RACE reads again in MiXCR, with one record for every CDR3 protein. The table lists 1.5 million to 2 million distinct CDR3 sequences, 34% of them singletons. The specimen sequenced was blood. The source of these receptors is a woman in her twenties or thirties in good health. The CDR3 runs from the conserved cysteine through the conserved F or W. Each record gives: V gene, clone size, D gene, J gene, CDR3 protein, CDR3 DNA. D genes are given only for firm matches. Not all rows give a size; the values are once, few, many and, for expanded clones, a class.

V gene: TRBV27; clone size: NA; D gene: TRBD2; J gene: TRBJ2-7; CDR3 protein: CASSPTRLARYEQYF; CDR3 DNA: TGTGCCAGCAGCCCGACCCGACTAGCGCGCTACGAGCAGTACTTC
V gene: TRBV20-1; clone size: NA; D gene: TRBD1; J gene: TRBJ2-7; CDR3 protein: CSARGGTGGTEQYF; CDR3 DNA: TGCAGTGCTAGAGGTGGGACAGGGGGAACCGAGCAGTACTTC
V gene: TRBV27; clone size: few; D gene: TRBD2; J gene: TRBJ2-7; CDR3 protein: CASSFQPGTRGYEQYF; CDR3 DNA: TGTGCCAGCAGTTTCCAGCCCGGGACTAGGGGCTACGAGCAGTACTTC
V gene: TRBV20-1; clone size: few; D gene: NA; J gene: TRBJ2-5; CDR3 protein: CSATRAGETQYF; CDR3 DNA: TGCAGTGCGACGCGGGCGGGAGAGACCCAGTACTTC
V gene: TRBV7-9; clone size: NA; D gene: NA; J gene: TRBJ1-2; CDR3 protein: CASSPAGATVLYGYTF; CDR3 DNA: TGTGCCAGCAGCCCTGCTGGGGCTACAGTGCTCTATGGCTACACCTTC
V gene: TRBV6-5; clone size: NA; D gene: NA; J gene: TRBJ1-5; CDR3 protein: CASRRGDKSNQPQHF; CDR3 DNA: TGTGCCAGCCGGCGGGGCGATAAGAGCAATCAGCCCCAGCATTTT
V gene: TRBV5-6; clone size: NA; D gene: NA; J gene: TRBJ2-1; CDR3 protein: CASSLVTRSYNEQFF; CDR3 DNA: TGTGCCAGCAGCTTGGTGACACGCTCCTACAATGAGCAGTTCTTC
V gene: TRBV10-1; clone size: NA; D gene: TRBD2; J gene: TRBJ2-1; CDR3 protein: CASRALGLAGFHNEQFF; CDR3 DNA: TGCGCCAGCAGGGCTCTGGGACTAGCGGGATTTCACAATGAGCAGTTCTTC
V gene: TRBV20-1; clone size: NA; D gene: TRBD2; J gene: TRBJ2-3; CDR3 protein: CSAGPSAGGSDTQYF; CDR3 DNA: TGCAGTGCTGGGCCCTCCGCGGGAGGGTCAGATACGCAGTATTTT
V gene: TRBV29-1; clone size: NA; D gene: NA; J gene: TRBJ1-1; CDR3 protein: CSAKLANTEAFF; CDR3 DNA: TGCAGCGCCAAATTGGCGAACACTGAAGCTTTCTTT
V gene: TRBV9; clone size: NA; D gene: TRBD2; J gene: TRBJ2-1; CDR3 protein: CASSVAPSGDEQFF; CDR3 DNA: TGTGCCAGCAGCGTAGCCCCTAGCGGCGATGAGCAGTTCTTC
V gene: TRBV4-2; clone size: NA; D gene: TRBD1; J gene: TRBJ2-7; CDR3 protein: CASSQSYRGQGYEQYF; CDR3 DNA: TGTGCCAGCAGCCAATCCTACCGGGGACAGGGTTACGAGCAGTACTTC
V gene: TRBV29-1; clone size: few; D gene: NA; J gene: TRBJ1-2; CDR3 protein: CSVKGFEYGYTF; CDR3 DNA: TGCAGCGTTAAGGGATTCGAATATGGCTACACCTTC
V gene: TRBV2; clone size: NA; D gene: TRBD1; J gene: TRBJ1-5; CDR3 protein: CASSAQGAWNQPQHF; CDR3 DNA: TGTGCCAGCAGCGCACAGGGGGCTTGGAATCAGCCCCAGCATTTT
V gene: TRBV5-1; clone size: few; D gene: NA; J gene: TRBJ1-6; CDR3 protein: CASRDRNSPLHF; CDR3 DNA: TGCGCCAGCAGGGACCGAAATTCACCCCTCCACTTT
V gene: TRBV13; clone size: many; D gene: NA; J gene: TRBJ2-3; CDR3 protein: CASSSRGSSTDTQYF; CDR3 DNA: TGTGCCAGCAGCTCGCGGGGATCTAGCACAGATACGCAGTATTTT
V gene: TRBV20-1; clone size: few; D gene: NA; J gene: TRBJ2-1; CDR3 protein: CSAREGGRGFFEQFF; CDR3 DNA: TGCAGTGCTAGGGAAGGAGGGAGAGGATTTTTTGAGCAGTTCTTC
V gene: TRBV12-3/TRBV12-4; clone size: NA; D gene: TRBD1; J gene: TRBJ2-5; CDR3 protein: CASSSRTGNVEETQYF; CDR3 DNA: TGTGCCAGCAGCTCCCGGACAGGGAATGTAGAAGAGACCCAGTACTTC
V gene: TRBV12-3/TRBV12-4; clone size: NA; D gene: TRBD1; J gene: TRBJ2-1; CDR3 protein: CASSSRPGQGANEQFF; CDR3 DNA: TGTGCCAGCAGTTCACGACCAGGACAGGGGGCTAATGAGCAGTTCTTC
V gene: TRBV10-3; clone size: NA; D gene: TRBD2; J gene: TRBJ2-1; CDR3 protein: CAISELAGVDRSYNEQFF; CDR3 DNA: TGTGCCATCAGTGAACTAGCGGGAGTTGACCGCTCCTACAATGAGCAGTTCTTC
V gene: TRBV7-2; clone size: few; D gene: NA; J gene: TRBJ2-4; CDR3 protein: CASSRTKAELVAKNIQYF; CDR3 DNA: TGTGCCAGCAGCCGCACCAAAGCGGAACTAGTAGCCAAAAACATTCAGTACTTC
V gene: TRBV5-1; clone size: NA; D gene: TRBD1; J gene: TRBJ2-3; CDR3 protein: CASSNRTGAEDTQYF; CDR3 DNA: TGCGCCAGCAGCAACCGGACAGGGGCTGAAGATACGCAGTATTTT
V gene: TRBV9; clone size: NA; D gene: TRBD1; J gene: TRBJ1-1; CDR3 protein: CASSVAGQGATGAFF; CDR3 DNA: TGTGCCAGCAGCGTAGCGGGACAGGGGGCGACTGGAGCTTTCTTT
V gene: TRBV7-2; clone size: NA; D gene: NA; J gene: TRBJ2-1; CDR3 protein: CASSLGQSVREQFF; CDR3 DNA: TGTGCCAGCAGCTTAGGCCAGAGTGTGAGAGAGCAGTTCTTC
V gene: TRBV6-2/TRBV6-3; clone size: NA; D gene: TRBD1; J gene: TRBJ1-2; CDR3 protein: CASRPGTGTTGYTF; CDR3 DNA: TGTGCCAGCAGACCCGGGACAGGGACCACTGGCTACACCTTC
V gene: TRBV7-3; clone size: few; D gene: NA; J gene: TRBJ2-3; CDR3 protein: CASSSTRKRELGDTQYF; CDR3 DNA: TGTGCCAGCAGCTCAACCCGAAAACGGGAACTGGGAGATACGCAGTATTTT
V gene: TRBV7-9; clone size: NA; D gene: TRBD1; J gene: TRBJ2-2; CDR3 protein: CASSHTGTGEVGELFF; CDR3 DNA: TGTGCCAGCAGCCACACCGGGACAGGGGAGGTCGGGGAGCTGTTTTTT
V gene: TRBV6-1; clone size: NA; D gene: NA; J gene: TRBJ1-2; CDR3 protein: CASSEAGVYYGYTF; CDR3 DNA: TGTGCCAGCAGTGAAGCTGGGGTTTACTATGGCTACACCTTC
V gene: TRBV19; clone size: NA; D gene: TRBD1; J gene: TRBJ2-1; CDR3 protein: CASSLGQGDHEQFF; CDR3 DNA: TGTGCCAGTAGCTTAGGACAGGGGGACCATGAGCAGTTCTTC
V gene: TRBV12-3/TRBV12-4; clone size: few; D gene: TRBD2; J gene: TRBJ2-5; CDR3 protein: CASSLDGGTETQYF; CDR3 DNA: TGTGCCAGCAGTTTGGACGGGGGGACAGAGACCCAGTACTTC
V gene: TRBV5-5; clone size: NA; D gene: NA; J gene: TRBJ1-4; CDR3 protein: CASSYDPATNEKLFF; CDR3 DNA: TGTGCCAGCAGCTATGATCCTGCAACTAATGAAAAACTGTTTTTT
V gene: TRBV29-1; clone size: few; D gene: NA; J gene: TRBJ2-5; CDR3 protein: CSAGSAGETQYF; CDR3 DNA: TGCAGCGCCGGGAGCGCGGGTGAGACCCAGTACTTC
V gene: TRBV7-2; clone size: NA; D gene: NA; J gene: TRBJ2-4; CDR3 protein: CARKPGDILAKNIQYF; CDR3 DNA: TGTGCCAGAAAACCGGGGGACATCCTAGCCAAAAACATTCAGTACTTC
V gene: TRBV6-5; clone size: NA; D gene: TRBD1; J gene: TRBJ1-5; CDR3 protein: CASSYSIGTGGYSNQPQHF; CDR3 DNA: TGTGCCAGCAGTTACTCGATCGGGACAGGGGGCTATAGCAATCAGCCCCAGCATTTT
V gene: TRBV7-3; clone size: many; D gene: NA; J gene: TRBJ2-5; CDR3 protein: CASSPSYQETQYF; CDR3 DNA: TGTGCCAGCAGCCCCTCGTACCAAGAGACCCAGTACTTC
V gene: TRBV29-1; clone size: few; D gene: TRBD2; J gene: TRBJ2-7; CDR3 protein: CSVETPGLVVGEQYF; CDR3 DNA: TGCAGCGTTGAGACCCCTGGACTAGTCGTAGGCGAGCAGTACTTC
V gene: TRBV10-3; clone size: NA; D gene: NA; J gene: TRBJ2-1; CDR3 protein: CAIRGLYNEQFF; CDR3 DNA: TGTGCCATCAGGGGACTTTACAATGAGCAGTTCTTC
V gene: TRBV25-1; clone size: few; D gene: NA; J gene: TRBJ2-4; CDR3 protein: CASSDGAGEVKNIQYF; CDR3 DNA: TGTGCCAGCAGTGACGGGGCAGGGGAGGTCAAAAACATTCAGTACTTC
V gene: TRBV20-1; clone size: NA; D gene: TRBD1; J gene: TRBJ2-1; CDR3 protein: CSGTGGGVEQFF; CDR3 DNA: TGCAGTGGGACAGGGGGTGGCGTTGAGCAGTTCTTC
V gene: TRBV20-1; clone size: few; D gene: TRBD2; J gene: TRBJ2-7; CDR3 protein: CSARDRRRSGTSGEQYF; CDR3 DNA: TGCAGTGCTAGAGATCGCAGGCGAAGCGGGACTAGCGGCGAGCAGTACTTC
V gene: TRBV2; clone size: few; D gene: NA; J gene: TRBJ2-1; CDR3 protein: CASRYLAPNEQFF; CDR3 DNA: TGTGCCAGCAGGTACTTAGCCCCAAATGAGCAGTTCTTC
V gene: TRBV10-3; clone size: NA; D gene: TRBD1; J gene: TRBJ1-1; CDR3 protein: CAISERPGTGGQAFF; CDR3 DNA: TGTGCCATCAGTGAACGTCCCGGGACAGGGGGCCAAGCTTTCTTT
V gene: TRBV11-2; clone size: NA; D gene: NA; J gene: TRBJ2-1; CDR3 protein: CASSLLSSVGEQFF; CDR3 DNA: TGTGCCAGCAGCTTACTGTCTAGCGTGGGTGAGCAGTTCTTC
V gene: TRBV29-1; clone size: few; D gene: NA; J gene: TRBJ1-4; CDR3 protein: CSVFTDATNEKLFF; CDR3 DNA: TGCAGCGTCTTCACGGATGCAACTAATGAAAAACTGTTTTTT
V gene: TRBV2; clone size: NA; D gene: NA; J gene: TRBJ1-2; CDR3 protein: CASKWGQWNYGYTF; CDR3 DNA: TGTGCCAGCAAGTGGGGGCAGTGGAACTATGGCTACACCTTC
V gene: TRBV18; clone size: NA; D gene: NA; J gene: TRBJ2-1; CDR3 protein: CASSLGVLEYNEQFF; CDR3 DNA: TGTGCCAGCTCACTTGGCGTGCTGGAGTACAATGAGCAGTTCTTC
V gene: TRBV5-1; clone size: NA; D gene: NA; J gene: TRBJ2-5; CDR3 protein: CVSHRTDQETQYF; CDR3 DNA: TGCGTCAGTCACCGGACCGACCAAGAGACCCAGTACTTC
V gene: TRBV4-1; clone size: NA; D gene: TRBD1; J gene: TRBJ1-6; CDR3 protein: CAGSLGQNNSPLHF; CDR3 DNA: TGCGCCGGCAGCCTGGGACAGAACAATTCACCCCTCCACTTT